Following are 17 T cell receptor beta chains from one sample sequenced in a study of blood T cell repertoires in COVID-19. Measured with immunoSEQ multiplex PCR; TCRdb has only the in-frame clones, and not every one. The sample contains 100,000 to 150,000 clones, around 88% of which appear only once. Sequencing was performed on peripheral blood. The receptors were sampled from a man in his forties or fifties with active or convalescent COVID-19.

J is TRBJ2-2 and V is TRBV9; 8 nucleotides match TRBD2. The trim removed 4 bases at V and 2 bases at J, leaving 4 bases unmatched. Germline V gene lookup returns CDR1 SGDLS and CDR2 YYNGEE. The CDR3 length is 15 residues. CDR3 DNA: TGTGCCAGCAGCAATAGCGGGATAAACACCGGGGAGCTGTTTTTT. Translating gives CASSNSGINTGELFF.

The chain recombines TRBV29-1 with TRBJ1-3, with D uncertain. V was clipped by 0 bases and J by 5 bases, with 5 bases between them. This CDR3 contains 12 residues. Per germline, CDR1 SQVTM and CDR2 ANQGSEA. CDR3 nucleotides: TGCAGCGTTGAAGAGGGCAGAAACACCATATATTTT. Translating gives CSVEEGRNTIYF.

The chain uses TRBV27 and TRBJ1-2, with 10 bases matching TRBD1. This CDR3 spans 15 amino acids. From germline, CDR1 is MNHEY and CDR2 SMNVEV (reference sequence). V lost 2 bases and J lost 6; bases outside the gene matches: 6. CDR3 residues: CASSLKDRGRNGYTF. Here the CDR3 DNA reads TGTGCCAGCAGTTTAAAGGACAGGGGGAGGAATGGCTACACCTTC.

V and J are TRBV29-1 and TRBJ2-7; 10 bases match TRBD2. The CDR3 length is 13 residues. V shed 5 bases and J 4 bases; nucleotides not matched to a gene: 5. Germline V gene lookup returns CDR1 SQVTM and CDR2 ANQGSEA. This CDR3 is CSVQSGGAYEQYF. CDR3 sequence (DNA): TGCAGCGTTCAAAGCGGGGGGGCGTACGAGCAGTACTTC.

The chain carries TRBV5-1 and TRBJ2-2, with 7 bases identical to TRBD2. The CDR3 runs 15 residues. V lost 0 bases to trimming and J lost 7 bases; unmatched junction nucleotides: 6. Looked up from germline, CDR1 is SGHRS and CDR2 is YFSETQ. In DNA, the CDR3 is TGCGCCAGCAGCTTGGACGGGGACTACATCGGGGAGCTGTTTTTT. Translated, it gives CASSLDGDYIGELFF.

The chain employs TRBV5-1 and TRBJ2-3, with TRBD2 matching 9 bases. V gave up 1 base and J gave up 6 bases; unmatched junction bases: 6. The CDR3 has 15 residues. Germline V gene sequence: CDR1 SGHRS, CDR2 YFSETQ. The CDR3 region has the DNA TGCGCCAGCAGCTTGTGGCGGGAGGGCCCCGATACGCAGTATTTT. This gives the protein CASSLWREGPDTQYF. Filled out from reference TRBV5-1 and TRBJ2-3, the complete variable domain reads KAGVTQTPRYLIKTRGQQVTLSCSPISGHRSVSWYQQTPGQGLQFLFEYFSETQRNKGNFPGRFSGRQFSNSRSEMNVSTLELGDSALYLCASSLWREGPDTQYFGPGTRLTVL.

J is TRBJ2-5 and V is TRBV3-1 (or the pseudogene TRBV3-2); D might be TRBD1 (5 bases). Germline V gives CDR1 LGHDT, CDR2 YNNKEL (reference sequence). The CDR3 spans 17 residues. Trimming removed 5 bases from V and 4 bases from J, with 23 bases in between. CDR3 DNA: TGTGCCAGCAGCAAAAATCAGGGTTGGGGTTCAAGAGAGACCCAGTACTTC. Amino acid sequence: CASSKNQGWGSRETQYF.

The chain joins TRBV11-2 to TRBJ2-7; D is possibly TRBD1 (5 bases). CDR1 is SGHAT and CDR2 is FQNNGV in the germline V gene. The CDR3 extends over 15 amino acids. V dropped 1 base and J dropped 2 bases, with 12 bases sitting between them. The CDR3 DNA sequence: TGTGCCAGCAGCTTAGGGTCCGGACACACCTACGAGCAGTACTTC. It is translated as CASSLGSGHTYEQYF.

CDR3 sequence reads: CASRSRGGNEQFF. For the CDR3, the DNA is TGTGCCAGCAGGTCCCGGGGGGGCAATGAGCAGTTCTTC. The genes are TRBV7-8 and TRBJ2-1; the match to TRBD2 covers 8 bases. CDR3 length: 13 amino acids. CDR1 is SGHVS and CDR2 is FQNEAQ in the germline V gene. V shed 6 bases and J 6 bases; nucleotides not matched to a gene: 4.

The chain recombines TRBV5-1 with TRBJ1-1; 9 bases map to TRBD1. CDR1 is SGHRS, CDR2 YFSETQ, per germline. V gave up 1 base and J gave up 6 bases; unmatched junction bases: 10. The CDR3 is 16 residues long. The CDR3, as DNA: TGCGCCAGCAGCTTGTTTTCAGGGACAGGGAGGGCTGAAGCTTTCTTT. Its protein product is CASSLFSGTGRAEAFF.

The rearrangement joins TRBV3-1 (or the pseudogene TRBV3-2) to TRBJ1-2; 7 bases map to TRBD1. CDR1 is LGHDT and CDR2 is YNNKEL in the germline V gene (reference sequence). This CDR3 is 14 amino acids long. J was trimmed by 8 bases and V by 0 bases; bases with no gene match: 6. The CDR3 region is CASSQDLTGVGYTF. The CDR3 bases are TGTGCCAGCAGCCAAGATCTTACAGGGGTCGGCTACACCTTC.

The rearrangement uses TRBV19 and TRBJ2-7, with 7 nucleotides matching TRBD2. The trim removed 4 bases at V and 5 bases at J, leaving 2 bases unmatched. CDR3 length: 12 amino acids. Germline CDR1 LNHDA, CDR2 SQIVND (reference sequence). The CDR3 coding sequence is TGTGCCAGTAGTACTAGCGGCCACGAGCAGTACTTC. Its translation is CASSTSGHEQYF.

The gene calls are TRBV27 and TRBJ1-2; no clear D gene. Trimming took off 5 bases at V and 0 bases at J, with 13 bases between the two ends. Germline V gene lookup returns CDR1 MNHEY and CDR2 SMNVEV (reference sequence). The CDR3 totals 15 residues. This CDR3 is CASSHGLTSNYGYTF. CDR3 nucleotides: TGTGCCAGCAGTCACGGACTAACCTCTAACTATGGCTACACCTTC.

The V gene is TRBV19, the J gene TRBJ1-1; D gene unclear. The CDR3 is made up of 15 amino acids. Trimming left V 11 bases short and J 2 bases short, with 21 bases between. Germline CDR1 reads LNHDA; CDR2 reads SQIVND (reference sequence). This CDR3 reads CAVSRGRDRNTEAFF. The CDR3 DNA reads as TGTGCCGTTAGTCGAGGGAGGGATAGAAACACTGAAGCTTTCTTT.

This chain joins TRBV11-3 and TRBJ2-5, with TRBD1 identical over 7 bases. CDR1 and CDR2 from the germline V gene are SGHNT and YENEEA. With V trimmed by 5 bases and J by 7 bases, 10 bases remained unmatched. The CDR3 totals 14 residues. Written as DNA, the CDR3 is TGTGCCAGCAGCATAAACAGGGGAAGCGGGACCCAGTACTTC. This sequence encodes CASSINRGSGTQYF.

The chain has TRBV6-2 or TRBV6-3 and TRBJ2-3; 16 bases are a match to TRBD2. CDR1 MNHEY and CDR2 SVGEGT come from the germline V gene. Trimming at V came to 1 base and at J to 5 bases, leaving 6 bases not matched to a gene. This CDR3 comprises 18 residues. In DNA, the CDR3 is TGTGCCAGCAGTTACTTTGGGACTAGCGGGGGGGCGCGAGATACGCAGTATTTT. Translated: CASSYFGTSGGARDTQYF.

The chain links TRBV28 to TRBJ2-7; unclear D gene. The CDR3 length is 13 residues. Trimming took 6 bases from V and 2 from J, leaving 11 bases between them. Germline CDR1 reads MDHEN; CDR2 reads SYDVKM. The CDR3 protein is CASSQTTPYEQYF. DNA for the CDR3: TGTGCCAGCAGCCAAACAACCCCCTACGAGCAGTACTTC.